This TCR beta chain came from a study of cytomegalovirus exposure and HLA in healthy donors. Points on this clone: Its antigen remains unidentified.

The primer mix had 60 Vbeta and 13 Jbeta primers. This table comes from immunoSEQ multiplex PCR, and its TCRdb copy is limited to in-frame clones, with some not included. The sample holds over 200,000 clones. Study-wide findings and caveats: Exclusion applied to some V segments, including TRBV6-2 and TRBV6-3, as they were indistinguishable. Information on immune exposure was restricted to one variable (CMV serostatus).

In germline, CDR1 is LNHDA, CDR2 SQIVND (reference sequence). J gave up 8 bases and V 11 bases, and 18 bases lay outside the gene matches. This CDR3 comprises 16 residues. J is TRBJ2-1 and V is TRBV19; 10 bases match TRBD2. The clonotype originates from a woman aged 25 to 45 in good health and CMV-seropositive. Sequences were obtained from PBMCs. CDR3 amino acids: CASTSGFTAQGYEQFF. The DNA of the CDR3 is TGTGCCTCGACTAGCGGGTTTACGGCACAAGGCTATGAGCAGTTCTTC. The full variable domain, its missing parts supplied by reference TRBV19 and TRBJ2-1, is DGGITQSPKYLFRKEGQNVTLSCEQNLNHDAMYWYRQDPGQGLRLIYYSQIVNDFQKGDIAEGYSVSREKKESFPLTVTSAQKNPTAFYLCASTSGFTAQGYEQFFGPGTRLTVL.